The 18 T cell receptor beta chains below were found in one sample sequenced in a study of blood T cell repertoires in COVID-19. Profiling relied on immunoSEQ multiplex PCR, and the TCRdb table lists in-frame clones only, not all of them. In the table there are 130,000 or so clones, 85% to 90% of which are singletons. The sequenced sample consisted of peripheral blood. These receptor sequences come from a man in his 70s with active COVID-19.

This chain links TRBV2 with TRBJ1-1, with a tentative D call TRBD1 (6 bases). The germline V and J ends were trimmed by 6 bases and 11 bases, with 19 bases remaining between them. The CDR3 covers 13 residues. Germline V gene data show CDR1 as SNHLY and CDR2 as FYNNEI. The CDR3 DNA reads TGTGCCAGCAGAGGGGGGGAACAGGGTTATGCTTTCTTT. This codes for CASRGGEQGYAFF.

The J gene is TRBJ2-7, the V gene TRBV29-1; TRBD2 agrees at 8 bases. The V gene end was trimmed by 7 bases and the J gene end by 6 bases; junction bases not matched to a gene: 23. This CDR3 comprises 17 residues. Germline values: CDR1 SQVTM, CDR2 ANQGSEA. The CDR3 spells CSAGRRTSITRRGEQYF. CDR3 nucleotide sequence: TGCAGCGCTGGGAGGAGGACTAGCATCACCCGAAGGGGCGAGCAGTACTTC.

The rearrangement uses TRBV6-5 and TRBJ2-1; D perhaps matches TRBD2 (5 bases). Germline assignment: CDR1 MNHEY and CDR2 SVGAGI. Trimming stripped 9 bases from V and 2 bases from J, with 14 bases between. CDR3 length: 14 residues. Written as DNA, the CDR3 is TGTGCCAGTCGTTGGACTCTTACCTACAATGAGCAGTTCTTC. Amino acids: CASRWTLTYNEQFF.

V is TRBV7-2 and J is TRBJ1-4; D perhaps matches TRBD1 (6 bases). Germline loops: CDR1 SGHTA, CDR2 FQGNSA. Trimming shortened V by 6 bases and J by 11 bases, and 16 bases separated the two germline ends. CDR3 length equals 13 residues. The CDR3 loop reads CASSLGPRGKLFF. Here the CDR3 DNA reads TGTGCCAGCAGTCTGGGCCCGAGGGGGAAACTGTTTTTT.

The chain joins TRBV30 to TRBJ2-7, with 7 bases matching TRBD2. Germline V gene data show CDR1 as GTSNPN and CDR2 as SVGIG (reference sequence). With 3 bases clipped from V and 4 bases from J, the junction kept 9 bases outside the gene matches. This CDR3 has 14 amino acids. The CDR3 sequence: CAWSLWGGRYEQYF. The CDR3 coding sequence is TGTGCCTGGAGCCTTTGGGGGGGTAGGTACGAGCAGTACTTC.

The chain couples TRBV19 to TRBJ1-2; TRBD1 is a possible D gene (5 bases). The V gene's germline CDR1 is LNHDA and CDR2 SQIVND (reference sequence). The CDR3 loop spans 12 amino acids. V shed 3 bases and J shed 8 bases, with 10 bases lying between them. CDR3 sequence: CASSILRGGYTF. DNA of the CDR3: TGTGCCAGTAGTATTTTAAGGGGAGGCTACACCTTC. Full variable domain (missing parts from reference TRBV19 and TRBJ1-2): DGGITQSPKYLFRKEGQNVTLSCEQNLNHDAMYWYRQDPGQGLRLIYYSQIVNDFQKGDIAEGYSVSREKKESFPLTVTSAQKNPTAFYLCASSILRGGYTFGSGTRLTVV.

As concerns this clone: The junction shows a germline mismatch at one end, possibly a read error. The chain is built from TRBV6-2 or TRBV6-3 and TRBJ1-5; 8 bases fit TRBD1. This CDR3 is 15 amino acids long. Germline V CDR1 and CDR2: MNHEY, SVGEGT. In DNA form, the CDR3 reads TGTGCCGGCAGTTTGACCGGACAGGGCTACCAGCCCCAGCATTTT. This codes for CAGSLTGQGYQPQHF.

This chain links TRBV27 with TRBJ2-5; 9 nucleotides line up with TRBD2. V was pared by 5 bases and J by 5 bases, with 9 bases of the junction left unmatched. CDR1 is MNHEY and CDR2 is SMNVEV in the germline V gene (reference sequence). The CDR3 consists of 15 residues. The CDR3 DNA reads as TGTGCCAGCAGTCAAGCGGGAGGTGCCCGGGAGACCCAGTACTTC. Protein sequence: CASSQAGGARETQYF.

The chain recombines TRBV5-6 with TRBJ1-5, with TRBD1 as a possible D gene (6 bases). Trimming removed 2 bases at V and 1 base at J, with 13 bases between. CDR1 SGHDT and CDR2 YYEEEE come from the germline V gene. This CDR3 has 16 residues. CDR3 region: CASSFRGIRSNQPQHF. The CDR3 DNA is TGTGCCAGCAGCTTTAGGGGGATACGGAGCAATCAGCCCCAGCATTTT.

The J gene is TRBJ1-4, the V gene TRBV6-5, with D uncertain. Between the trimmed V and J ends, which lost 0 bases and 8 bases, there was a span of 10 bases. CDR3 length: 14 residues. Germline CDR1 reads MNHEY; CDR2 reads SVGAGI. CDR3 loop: CASSYSDGGEKLFF. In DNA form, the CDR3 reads TGTGCCAGCAGTTACTCGGACGGAGGGGAAAAACTGTTTTTT.

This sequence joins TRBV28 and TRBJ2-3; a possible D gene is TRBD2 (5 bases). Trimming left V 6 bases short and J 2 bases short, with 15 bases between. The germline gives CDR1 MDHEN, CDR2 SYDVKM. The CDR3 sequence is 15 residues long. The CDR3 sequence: CASSRTPGSTDTQYF. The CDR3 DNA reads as TGTGCCAGCAGCCGAACTCCGGGGTCCACAGATACGCAGTATTTT.

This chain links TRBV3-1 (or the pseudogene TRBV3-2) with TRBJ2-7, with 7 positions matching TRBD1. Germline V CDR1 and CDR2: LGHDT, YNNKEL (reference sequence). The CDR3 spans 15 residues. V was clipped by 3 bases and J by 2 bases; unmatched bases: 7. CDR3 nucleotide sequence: TGTGCCAGCAGCCACCCGACAGGGTCGACCTACGAGCAGTACTTC. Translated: CASSHPTGSTYEQYF.

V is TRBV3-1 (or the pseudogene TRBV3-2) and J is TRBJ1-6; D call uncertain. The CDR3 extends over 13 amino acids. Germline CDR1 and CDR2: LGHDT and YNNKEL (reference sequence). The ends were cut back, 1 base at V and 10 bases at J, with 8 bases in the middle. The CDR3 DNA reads TGTGCCAGCAGCCAAGGGACTACCTCACCCCTCCACTTT. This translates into CASSQGTTSPLHF.

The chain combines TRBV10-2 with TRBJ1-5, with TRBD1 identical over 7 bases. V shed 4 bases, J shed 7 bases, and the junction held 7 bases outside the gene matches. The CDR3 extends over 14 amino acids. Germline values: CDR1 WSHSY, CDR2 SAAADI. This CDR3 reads CASSVGGGWQPQHF. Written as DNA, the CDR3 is TGCGCCAGCAGTGTTGGAGGGGGCTGGCAGCCCCAGCATTTT.

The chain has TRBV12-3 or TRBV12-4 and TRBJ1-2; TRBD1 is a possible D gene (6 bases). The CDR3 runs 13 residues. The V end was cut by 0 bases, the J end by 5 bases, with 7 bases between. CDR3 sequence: CASSLADRYGYTF. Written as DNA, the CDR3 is TGTGCCAGCAGTTTAGCCGACAGGTATGGCTACACCTTC.

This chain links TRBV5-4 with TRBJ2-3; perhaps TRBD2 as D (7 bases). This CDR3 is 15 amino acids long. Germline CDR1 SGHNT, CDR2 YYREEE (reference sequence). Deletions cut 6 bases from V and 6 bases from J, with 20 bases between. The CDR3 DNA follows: TGTGCCAGCACCACTGGGACGAGGGGGGGGGATACGCAGTATTTT. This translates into CASTTGTRGGDTQYF.

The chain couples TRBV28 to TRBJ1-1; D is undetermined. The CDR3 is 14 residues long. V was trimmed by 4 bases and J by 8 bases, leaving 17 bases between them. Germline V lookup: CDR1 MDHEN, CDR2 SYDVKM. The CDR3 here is CASSSTAPPLEAFF. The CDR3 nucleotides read TGTGCCAGCAGTTCTACAGCACCCCCCTTAGAAGCTTTCTTT.

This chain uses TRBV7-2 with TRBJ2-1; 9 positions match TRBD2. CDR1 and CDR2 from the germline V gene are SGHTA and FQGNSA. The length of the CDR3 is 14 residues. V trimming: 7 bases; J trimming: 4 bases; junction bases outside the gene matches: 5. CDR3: CASTGGRGYNEQFF. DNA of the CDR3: TGTGCCAGCACCGGCGGGAGGGGGTACAATGAGCAGTTCTTC.